The text below deals with one T cell receptor beta chain. Its cognate antigen is unknown. This sample was taken from a study of immune evolution from preneoplasia to lung adenocarcinoma. Overall study results and limits: Top clone share appeared to fall from AAH through AIS, MIA, adenocarcinoma.

Assay used: immunoSEQ multiplex PCR; TCRdb lists only in-frame clones, some missing. The profile covers approximately 5,000 clones, with almost 85% appearing a single time and over 2.5% taken by the ten largest. Germline CDR1 MDHEN, CDR2 SYDVKM. Trimming cost V 8 bases and J 0 bases, with 19 bases left between them. The CDR3 is 16 amino acids. The clonotype comes from a person aged 45-60 years with lung adenocarcinoma. V and J are TRBV28 and TRBJ1-2; possibly TRBD1 for D (5 bases). The sequencing sample was made of FFPE invasive lung adenocarcinoma tissue. CDR3 DNA: TGTGCCAGCTTAGGAGGATTGGGACTTCCTAACTATGGCTACACCTTC. This gives the protein CASLGGLGLPNYGYTF.